The 15 T cell receptor beta chains below come from one sample, sequenced in a study of cytomegalovirus exposure and HLA in healthy donors. The primer mix had 60 Vbeta and 13 Jbeta primers. Profiled with immunoSEQ multiplex PCR; TCRdb holds only in-frame clones, not every one. This sample contains about 110,000 clones. Sequencing used PBMCs. The receptors originated from a man aged 18 to 29 in good health and CMV-seronegative.

The rearrangement joins TRBV7-9 to TRBJ1-5, with D unresolved. This CDR3 is built from 12 residues. The germline V and J ends were trimmed by 3 bases and 7 bases, with 7 bases remaining between them. CDR1 is SEHNR, CDR2 FQNEAQ, per germline (reference sequence). CDR3 bases: TGTGCCAGCAGCTTGGGCATACAGCCCCAGCATTTT. This codes for CASSLGIQPQHF.

The chain couples TRBV5-1 to TRBJ1-3; D remains unclear. CDR1 and CDR2 (germline): SGHRS, YFSETQ. The germline V and J ends were trimmed by 2 bases and 4 bases, with 13 bases remaining between them. The CDR3 has 15 residues. DNA for the CDR3: TGCGCCAGCAGCTTAACTACCCTTGAGGGAAACACCATATATTTT. Translation: CASSLTTLEGNTIYF.

The CDR3 loop reads CASSAAGGPGNTIYF. CDR3 DNA: TGTGCCAGCAGCGCAGCGGGGGGGCCTGGAAACACCATATATTTT. The genes are TRBV9 and TRBJ1-3; D is perhaps TRBD1 (6 bases). Trimming shortened V by 3 bases and J by 2 bases, and 12 bases separated the two germline ends. Germline V gene lookup returns CDR1 SGDLS and CDR2 YYNGEE. The CDR3 runs to 15 residues.

The chain has TRBV9 and TRBJ2-3; 10 nucleotides line up with TRBD2. The CDR3 has 16 amino acids. The V gene's germline CDR1 is SGDLS and CDR2 YYNGEE. The V segment lost 4 bases and the J segment 5 bases; nucleotides outside the gene matches: 10. The DNA for the CDR3 is TGTGCCAGCAGCATGACTAGCGGGTACTATGGAGATACGCAGTATTTT. Encoded protein: CASSMTSGYYGDTQYF.

The rearrangement uses TRBV7-6 and TRBJ2-1; 12 bases agree with TRBD2. Germline values: CDR1 SGHVS, CDR2 FNYEAQ. The CDR3 is 18 amino acids. Unmatched junction bases numbered 6, after V lost 3 bases and J lost 0 bases. The CDR3 region has the DNA TGTGCCAGCAGCTTCCTAGCGGGAGGGCAAGGCTCCTACAATGAGCAGTTCTTC. Protein sequence: CASSFLAGGQGSYNEQFF. The variable domain in full, completed from reference TRBV7-6 and TRBJ2-1, reads GAGVSQSPRYKVTKRGQDVALRCDPISGHVSLYWYRQALGQGPEFLTYFNYEAQQDKSGLPNDRFSAERPEGSISTLTIQRTEQRDSAMYRCASSFLAGGQGSYNEQFFGPGTRLTVL.

The J gene is TRBJ2-7, the V gene TRBV6-6; a possible D gene is TRBD2 (5 bases). The CDR3 length is 16 residues. CDR1 is MNHNY, CDR2 SVGAGI, per germline (reference sequence). Trimming took 7 bases from V and 1 from J, leaving 20 bases between them. As DNA, the CDR3 is TGTGCCAGCACTAAGGGAAGGGCCAGCGGATCCTACGAGCAGTACTTC. Amino acid sequence: CASTKGRASGSYEQYF.

The chain couples TRBV9 to TRBJ2-7; TRBD2 might be the D (6 bases). Germline V CDR1 and CDR2: SGDLS, YYNGEE. Trimming stripped 0 bases from V and 1 base from J, with 11 bases between. The CDR3 contains 15 residues. The CDR3 region has the DNA TGTGCCAGCAGCGTAGGGGACTCGTATTCCTACGAGCAGTACTTC. Amino acid sequence: CASSVGDSYSYEQYF.

The V call is TRBV15, the J call TRBJ2-2, with D perhaps matching TRBD1 (6 bases). Germline assignment: CDR1 LNHNV and CDR2 YYDKDF (reference sequence). This CDR3 is 15 amino acids long. Trimming took off 1 base at V and 6 bases at J, with 12 bases between the two ends. In nucleotides, the CDR3 is TGTGCCACCAGCAGAGTATCAGGGGTCGCCGGGGAGCTGTTTTTT. It translates to CATSRVSGVAGELFF.

The chain links TRBV7-9 to TRBJ1-1; D not resolved. Germline CDR1 reads SEHNR; CDR2 reads FQNEAQ (reference sequence). The V gene lost 5 bases and the J gene lost 6 bases, with 7 bases spanning the gap. The CDR3 covers 11 residues. The CDR3 is CASSRSAEAFF. The CDR3 bases are TGTGCCAGCAGCCGTTCTGCTGAAGCTTTCTTT.

The rearrangement uses TRBV6-5 and TRBJ2-3; the match to TRBD2 covers 7 bases. The CDR3 covers 14 residues. The junction had 1 base not matched to a gene; V was cut back by 2 bases and J by 2 bases. Germline CDR1 MNHEY, CDR2 SVGAGI. CDR3 sequence: CASSYGDYTDTQYF. The CDR3 nucleotides are TGTGCCAGCAGTTACGGGGACTACACAGATACGCAGTATTTT.

The J gene is TRBJ1-5, the V gene TRBV7-9; D unclear. Trimming pared 6 bases from V and 7 bases from J, leaving 16 bases between. CDR1 is SEHNR and CDR2 is FQNEAQ in the germline V gene (reference sequence). This CDR3 comprises 14 residues. The CDR3 DNA reads as TGTGCCAGCAGTAGACTTAGGGAGGGACAGCCCCAGCATTTT. It translates to CASSRLREGQPQHF.

This rearrangement joins TRBV6-5 to TRBJ2-7; no clear D gene. V was pared by 4 bases and J by 2 bases, with 9 bases between. Germline CDR1 MNHEY, CDR2 SVGAGI. This CDR3 has 13 amino acids. The CDR3 spells CASSLRGPYEQYF. The CDR3 nucleotides read TGTGCCAGCAGTTTAAGAGGCCCCTACGAGCAGTACTTC.

The V gene is TRBV7-8, the J gene TRBJ1-1; possible D gene TRBD1, 6 bases. CDR3 size: 15 residues. Trimming cost V 5 bases and J 0 bases, with 13 bases left between them. Germline loops: CDR1 SGHVS, CDR2 FQNEAQ. The CDR3 sequence: CASSPRGAMNTEAFF. The CDR3 DNA sequence: TGTGCCAGCAGCCCCCGGGGGGCGATGAACACTGAAGCTTTCTTT.

The chain has TRBV18 and TRBJ1-1; D gene uncertain. This CDR3 is built from 11 residues. The V end lost 3 bases, the J end lost 4 bases, and 3 bases lay between the germline ends. Germline V lookup: CDR1 KGHSH, CDR2 LQKENI. The CDR3 loop reads CASSPGTEAFF. The CDR3 nucleotides are TGTGCCAGCTCACCCGGCACTGAAGCTTTCTTT.

V gene TRBV9 combines with J gene TRBJ2-3; a weak D match, TRBD2 (5 bases). Germline V lookup: CDR1 SGDLS, CDR2 YYNGEE. V was clipped by 3 bases and J by 10 bases, with 12 bases between them. The CDR3 has 12 amino acids. CDR3: CASSAEGVAQYF. The CDR3 DNA is TGTGCCAGCAGCGCAGAGGGAGTTGCGCAGTATTTT.